The 3 T cell receptor beta chains reported below all come from one sample, sequenced in a study of cytomegalovirus exposure and HLA in healthy donors. Sequencing used immunoSEQ multiplex PCR; TCRdb keeps in-frame clones, though not all of them. Of tens of thousands of clones listed, 90% are singletons. Sequencing was carried out using PBMCs. All receptors come from a man aged 18 to 30 in good health and CMV-seronegative.

This clone was seen once. The rearrangement links TRBV2 to TRBJ2-2, with a possible D match to TRBD2 (6 bases). V lost 3 bases, J lost 8 bases, and 7 bases lay in between. This CDR3 has 12 residues. CDR1 is SNHLY and CDR2 is FYNNEI in the germline V gene. CDR3 residues: CASSEEGGELFF. The DNA of the CDR3 is TGTGCCAGCAGTGAGGAGGGGGGGGAGCTGTTTTTT.

The chain couples TRBV5-6 to TRBJ1-4; D not resolved. V lost 1 base to trimming and J lost 0 bases, with 4 bases between them. Germline V lookup: CDR1 SGHDT, CDR2 YYEEEE. CDR3 length equals 14 residues. The CDR3 loop reads CASSLTTTNEKLFF. CDR3 DNA sequence: TGTGCCAGCAGCTTGACAACAACTAATGAAAAACTGTTTTTT.

The chain carries TRBV25-1 and TRBJ2-5, with a tentative D call TRBD2 (5 bases). CDR1 MGHDK and CDR2 SYGVNS come from the germline V gene. The CDR3 spans 16 residues. Deletions cut 2 bases from V and 5 bases from J, with 18 bases between. As DNA, the CDR3 is TGTGCCAGCAGTGAACTCTCCGGGGTGGTAGGGGAGACCCAGTACTTC. It encodes CASSELSGVVGETQYF.